This T cell receptor beta chain was retrieved from a study of blood T cell repertoires in COVID-19. Study details: Acute-phase and convalescent COVID-19 samples originated in the United States, Italy and Spain.

The CDR3 has 18 residues. Trimming took off 1 base at V and 4 bases at J, with 21 bases between the two ends. CDR1 SGHNT and CDR2 YENEEA come from the germline V gene. The data were produced by immunoSEQ multiplex PCR, yet TCRdb's version contains in-frame clones alone and is incomplete. The sample records some 58,000 clones, about 81% being singletons. Sequencing used peripheral blood. The clonotype comes from a man in his sixties with COVID-19, enrolled during active disease. This chain uses TRBV11-3 with TRBJ2-3; D is perhaps TRBD2 (5 bases). The CDR3 sequence: CASSLGSWRARTPDTQYF. As DNA, the CDR3 is TGTGCCAGCAGCTTAGGAAGTTGGCGGGCCAGGACCCCAGATACGCAGTATTTT. The full variable domain, rest sourced from reference TRBV11-3 and TRBJ2-3, is EAGVVQSPRYKIIEKKQPVAFWCNPISGHNTLYWYLQNLGQGPELLIRYENEEAVDDSQLPKDRFSAERLKGVDSTLKIQPAELGDSAVYLCASSLGSWRARTPDTQYFGPGTRLTVL.